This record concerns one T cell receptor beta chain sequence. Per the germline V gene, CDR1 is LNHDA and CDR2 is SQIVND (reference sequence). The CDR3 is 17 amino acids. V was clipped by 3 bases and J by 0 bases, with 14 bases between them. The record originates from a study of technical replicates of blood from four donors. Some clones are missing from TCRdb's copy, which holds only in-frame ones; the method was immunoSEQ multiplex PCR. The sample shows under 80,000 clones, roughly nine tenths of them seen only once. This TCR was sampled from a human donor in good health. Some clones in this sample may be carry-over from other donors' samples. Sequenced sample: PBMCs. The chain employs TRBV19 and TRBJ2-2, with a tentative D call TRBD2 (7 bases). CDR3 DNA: TGTGCCAGTAGTATTTGGGACGGGGGGCCGAACACCGGGGAGCTGTTTTTT. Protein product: CASSIWDGGPNTGELFF.